Presented here are 32 T cell receptor beta chains from one specimen sequenced in a study of siplizumab effects on memory and regulatory T cells. Assay used: immunoSEQ multiplex PCR; TCRdb lists only in-frame clones, some missing. There are under 130,000 clones in the sample; 90% to 95% occur only once, and around 0.3% lies in the top ten. The sample comprised CD4+ T cells sorted from blood. All receptors derive from a human donor in good health.

The rearrangement joins TRBV9 to TRBJ2-2; TRBD1 might be the D (6 bases). CDR3 length: 16 residues. The V gene lost 2 bases and the J gene lost 0 bases, with 11 bases spanning the gap. Germline values: CDR1 SGDLS, CDR2 YYNGEE. The CDR3 protein is CASSVGQSPNTGELFF. CDR3 DNA: TGTGCCAGCAGCGTCGGACAGTCACCGAACACCGGGGAGCTGTTTTTT.

The V call is TRBV4-1, the J call TRBJ1-1; TRBD1 matches at 7 bases. Per the germline V gene, CDR1 is MGHRA and CDR2 is YSYEKL. The CDR3 sequence is 16 residues long. The junction had 9 bases not matched to a gene; V was cut back by 3 bases and J by 2 bases. CDR3 nucleotide sequence: TGCGCCAGCAGCCACAGAGGGACAGAGCTAAACACTGAAGCTTTCTTT. Its translation is CASSHRGTELNTEAFF.

The V call is TRBV27, the J call TRBJ1-4; 9 bases match TRBD1. The CDR3 is 15 amino acids. The J segment lost 9 bases and the V segment lost 4 bases, leaving 9 bases of the junction unmatched. The germline CDR1 and CDR2 sequences are MNHEY and SMNVEV (reference sequence). CDR3 nucleotide sequence: TGTGCCAGCAGTTCCAGGACAGGGGCAAATCAAAAACTGTTTTTT. Amino acids: CASSSRTGANQKLFF. Combining the CDR3 with reference TRBV27 and TRBJ1-4 gives the whole variable domain EAQVTQNPRYLITVTGKKLTVTCSQNMNHEYMSWYRQDPGLGLRQIYYSMNVEVTDKGDVPEGYKVSRKEKRNFPLILESPSPNQTSLYFCASSSRTGANQKLFFGSGTQLSVL.

The rearrangement links TRBV5-3 to TRBJ2-3; 10 bases align to TRBD1. TRBV5-3 belongs to the ORF category, with a function that is uncertain. The V and J ends lost 4 bases and 6 bases, in that order; junction bases with no gene match: 14. The CDR3 spans 17 residues. The CDR3: CARSLQMADRGRDTQYF. DNA of the CDR3: TGTGCCAGAAGCCTCCAAATGGCGGACAGGGGGAGGGATACGCAGTATTTT.

V usage is TRBV27 and J usage is TRBJ2-3; TRBD1 might be the D (7 bases). Trimming left V 7 bases short and J 5 bases short, with 19 bases between. This CDR3 spans 15 amino acids. Germline assignment: CDR1 MNHEY and CDR2 SMNVEV (reference sequence). CDR3 nucleotides: TGTGCCAGCACCCTAGGGGGCGGGGCTGGAGATACGCAGTATTTT. As protein: CASTLGGGAGDTQYF.

Remarks on this clone: Additional DNA sequences in this sample encode the identical CDR3. The chain's CDR3 is CASRREGELFF. In DNA form, the CDR3 reads TGTGCCAGCAGGAGGGAAGGGGAGCTGTTTTTT. V and J are TRBV25-1 and TRBJ2-2; D may be TRBD2 (5 bases). Germline V gives CDR1 MGHDK, CDR2 SYGVNS. The CDR3 covers 11 residues. V lost 6 bases and J 8 bases, leaving 7 bases between the germline ends.

V usage is TRBV6-6 and J usage is TRBJ1-5; D is possibly TRBD1 (5 bases). Trimming stripped 5 bases from V and 9 bases from J, with 17 bases between. The length of the CDR3 is 14 residues. CDR1 is MNHNY and CDR2 is SVGAGI in the germline V gene (reference sequence). The CDR3 reads CASSTIGGGRPQHF. CDR3 nucleotide sequence: TGTGCCAGCAGTACGATCGGGGGGGGACGGCCCCAGCATTTT.

V and J are TRBV2 and TRBJ1-2; tentative D call: TRBD1 (5 bases). The CDR3 is made up of 13 amino acids. The ends were cut back, 3 bases at V and 8 bases at J, with 13 bases in the middle. Germline CDR1 SNHLY, CDR2 FYNNEI. The CDR3 protein is CASSDKLRGGYTF. CDR3 nucleotide sequence: TGTGCCAGCAGTGACAAGTTAAGGGGCGGCTACACCTTC. The variable domain in full, with the rest retrieved from reference TRBV2 and TRBJ1-2, is EPEVTQTPSHQVTQMGQEVILRCVPISNHLYFYWYRQILGQKVEFLVSFYNNEISEKSEIFDDQFSVERPDGSNFTLKIRSTKLEDSAMYFCASSDKLRGGYTFGSGTRLTVV.

As concerns this clone: At the DNA level, this CDR3 is encoded by other sequences in the same sample as well. The chain carries TRBV18 and TRBJ2-7, with D uncertain. CDR3 length: 12 residues. V dropped 6 bases and J dropped 0 bases, with 6 bases sitting between them. Per the germline V gene, CDR1 is KGHSH and CDR2 is LQKENI. The CDR3 sequence is CASSPSSYEQYF. The DNA for the CDR3 is TGTGCCAGCTCCCCTAGCTCCTACGAGCAGTACTTC.

This chain joins TRBV5-1 and TRBJ2-7, with D possibly TRBD2 on 6 matching bases. The CDR3 covers 16 residues. The germline V gene has CDR1 SGHRS and CDR2 YFSETQ. V was shortened by 0 bases and J by 1 base, with 14 bases between the two germline ends. CDR3 sequence: CASSLASGGGSYEQYF. Here the CDR3 DNA reads TGCGCCAGCAGCTTGGCCTCAGGTGGGGGGTCCTACGAGCAGTACTTC.

The chain has TRBV30 and TRBJ2-7; D might be TRBD1 or TRBD2, each matching 5 bases. Trimming left V 6 bases short and J 0 bases short, with 15 bases between. Per germline, CDR1 GTSNPN and CDR2 SVGIG (reference sequence). This CDR3 has 14 amino acids. This chain's CDR3 is CACAGAELSYEQYF. The CDR3 DNA follows: TGTGCCTGCGCCGGGGCAGAGCTCTCCTACGAGCAGTACTTC.

The V and J genes are TRBV5-1 and TRBJ2-3; 12 positions match TRBD2. V trimming: 1 base; J trimming: 1 base; junction bases outside the gene matches: 10. Germline V gene data show CDR1 as SGHRS and CDR2 as YFSETQ. The CDR3 is made up of 19 amino acids. CDR3 sequence reads: CASSLRLAGAQGGTDTQYF. In DNA form, the CDR3 reads TGCGCCAGCAGCTTGAGACTAGCGGGAGCCCAAGGGGGCACAGATACGCAGTATTTT.

CDR3 amino acids: CASSLGLQNTEAFF. The CDR3 coding sequence is TGTGCCAGCAGCTTAGGACTACAGAACACTGAAGCTTTCTTT. This chain links TRBV11-3 with TRBJ1-1; D not certain. Germline V CDR1 and CDR2: SGHNT, YENEEA. The CDR3 runs 14 residues. The germline V and J ends were trimmed by 1 base and 1 base, with 7 bases remaining between them.

The genes are TRBV4-1 and TRBJ2-1; TRBD2 aligns across 13 bases. Germline V gene sequence: CDR1 MGHRA, CDR2 YSYEKL. This CDR3 has 16 residues. Losses at the gene ends were 4 bases for V and 4 bases for J; bases not matched to a gene: 4. The CDR3 loop reads CASSRGLAGEYNEQFF. The CDR3 DNA reads as TGCGCCAGCAGCCGCGGACTAGCGGGAGAGTACAATGAGCAGTTCTTC.

The genes are TRBV7-9 and TRBJ2-7; D is possibly TRBD1 (6 bases). The V and J ends lost 2 bases and 7 bases respectively, with 24 bases between them. CDR1 SEHNR and CDR2 FQNEAQ come from the germline V gene (reference sequence). This CDR3 spans 17 amino acids. The CDR3 loop is CASSLRLGAGELGEQYF. The CDR3 region has the DNA TGTGCCAGCAGCTTAAGGTTGGGGGCAGGGGAATTGGGAGAGCAGTACTTC. The whole variable domain, remainder taken from reference TRBV7-9 and TRBJ2-7, is DTGVSQNPRHKITKRGQNVTFRCDPISEHNRLYWYRQTLGQGPEFLTYFQNEAQLEKSRLLSDRFSAERPKGSFSTLEIQRTEQGDSAMYLCASSLRLGAGELGEQYFGPGTRLTVT.

The genes are TRBV7-9 and TRBJ1-1, with D possibly TRBD1 on 6 matching bases. Germline CDR1 SEHNR, CDR2 FQNEAQ (reference sequence). With 2 bases removed from V and 0 bases from J, the gap between germline ends came to 7 bases. CDR3 length: 14 residues. CDR3 DNA: TGTGCCAGCAGCTTAACAGGGATGAACACTGAAGCTTTCTTT. It is translated as CASSLTGMNTEAFF.

This clone came up once. The V and J genes are TRBV29-1 and TRBJ2-7; D possibly corresponds to TRBD2 (6 bases). The CDR3 spans 12 residues. In germline, CDR1 is SQVTM, CDR2 ANQGSEA. The V end was cut by 7 bases, the J end by 3 bases, with 13 bases between. The CDR3 DNA reads as TGCAGCGCCTCCCGAGCGGGCTACGAGCAGTACTTC. Its translation: CSASRAGYEQYF.

V gene TRBV9 combines with J gene TRBJ2-3, with D perhaps matching TRBD2 (6 bases). CDR1 is SGDLS and CDR2 is YYNGEE in the germline V gene. The CDR3 consists of 15 residues. Trimming cost V 0 bases and J 6 bases, with 14 bases left between them. The CDR3 here is CASSVVGGRWDTQYF. In DNA, the CDR3 is TGTGCCAGCAGCGTAGTGGGAGGTCGGTGGGATACGCAGTATTTT.

The chain couples TRBV7-8 to TRBJ1-5; D is unclear. The CDR3 runs to 14 residues. From germline, CDR1 is SGHVS and CDR2 FQNEAQ. The germline V and J ends were trimmed by 0 bases and 7 bases, with 10 bases remaining between them. CDR3 loop: CASSLALGMQPQHF. CDR3 bases: TGTGCCAGCAGCTTAGCGCTAGGGATGCAGCCCCAGCATTTT.

This clone was detected only a few times. V usage is TRBV30 and J usage is TRBJ1-1; D is unresolved. V lost 3 bases to trimming and J lost 0 bases, with 8 bases between them. CDR1 is GTSNPN, CDR2 SVGIG, per germline (reference sequence). The CDR3 is made up of 13 amino acids. CDR3 loop: CAWRKTMNTEAFF. DNA for the CDR3: TGTGCCTGGAGGAAGACGATGAACACTGAAGCTTTCTTT.

The chain employs TRBV18 and TRBJ2-1, with D hard to call. The CDR3 covers 12 residues. Germline lookup yields CDR1 KGHSH and CDR2 LQKENI. Deletions cut 2 bases from V and 6 bases from J, with 5 bases between. The CDR3 coding sequence is TGTGCCAGCTCACCATCCCCCAATGAGCAGTTCTTC. Protein product: CASSPSPNEQFF.

CDR3 loop: CASSFLGVSETQYF. CDR3 DNA sequence: TGTGCCAGCAGCTTCCTGGGGGTTAGTGAGACCCAGTACTTC. V and J are TRBV11-2 and TRBJ2-5; tentatively, D is TRBD1 or TRBD2 (5 bases each). Germline-derived CDR1 and CDR2 are SGHAT and FQNNGV. The CDR3 totals 14 residues. V was pared by 3 bases and J by 5 bases, with 13 bases between.

The chain uses TRBV7-7 and TRBJ2-2; D is unresolved. The CDR3 spans 15 residues. Germline CDR1 and CDR2: SSHAT and FNYEAQ (reference sequence). CDR3 in DNA: TGTGTTAGCAGCCCCCCCCCGGGGAACACCGGGGAGCTGTTTTTT. It specifies CVSSPPPGNTGELFF.

The gene calls are TRBV5-1 and TRBJ1-5; D is unclear. The CDR3 runs to 13 residues. The V gene lost 4 bases and the J gene lost 2 bases, with 7 bases spanning the gap. Germline V lookup: CDR1 SGHRS, CDR2 YFSETQ. Here the CDR3 DNA reads TGCGCCAGCAGCCCCCGTGGCAATCAGCCCCAGCATTTT. It is translated as CASSPRGNQPQHF.

This chain connects TRBV6-1 to TRBJ1-3; D gene uncertain. Germline loops: CDR1 MNHNS, CDR2 SASEGT. V was clipped by 5 bases and J by 0 bases, with 8 bases between them. The CDR3 is made up of 14 amino acids. For the CDR3, the DNA is TGTGCCAGCAGTTCACAAGGCTCTGGAAACACCATATATTTT. It translates to CASSSQGSGNTIYF.

This rearrangement joins TRBV7-8 to TRBJ1-3; D gene ambiguous. The V end lost 1 base, the J end lost 0 bases, and 7 bases lay between the germline ends. Germline CDR1 is SGHVS and CDR2 is FQNEAQ. The CDR3 runs to 15 residues. The CDR3 DNA reads as TGTGCCAGCAGCTTAGGGGGTCACTCTGGAAACACCATATATTTT. This encodes CASSLGGHSGNTIYF.

The rearrangement joins TRBV18 to TRBJ2-7; weak D call: TRBD1 (6 bases). V was shortened by 4 bases and J by 0 bases, with 13 bases between the two germline ends. This CDR3 has 15 residues. CDR1 KGHSH and CDR2 LQKENI come from the germline V gene. The CDR3 DNA reads TGTGCCAGCTCACAACGACAGGATTTCTCCTACGAGCAGTACTTC. Translated, it gives CASSQRQDFSYEQYF. The full variable domain, rest sourced from reference TRBV18 and TRBJ2-7, is NAGVMQNPRHLVRRRGQEARLRCSPMKGHSHVYWYRQLPEEGLKFMVYLQKENIIDESGMPKERFSAEFPKEGPSILRIQQVVRGDSAAYFCASSQRQDFSYEQYFGPGTRLTVT.

This clone appeared once. The rearrangement links TRBV7-9 to TRBJ2-1; TRBD1 matches at 12 bases. Germline CDR1 reads SEHNR; CDR2 reads FQNEAQ (reference sequence). There are 18 residues in the CDR3. The ends lost 5 bases at V and 5 bases at J; junction bases unmatched: 13. CDR3 bases: TGTGCCAGCAGCCTCCGAGGAGGGACAGGGGGCACGGACAATGAGCAGTTCTTC. It encodes CASSLRGGTGGTDNEQFF.

The chain joins TRBV6-1 to TRBJ2-1, with D perhaps TRBD2 (5 bases). CDR3 length: 11 residues. Trimming pared 4 bases from V and 8 bases from J, leaving 6 bases between. CDR1 is MNHNS, CDR2 SASEGT, per germline. The CDR3 nucleotides read TGTGCCAGCAGTGGCGGGTATGAGCAGTTCTTC. Residues: CASSGGYEQFF.

The rearrangement uses TRBV27 and TRBJ1-1, with a weak D call TRBD1 (5 bases). Germline V CDR1 and CDR2: MNHEY, SMNVEV (reference sequence). CDR3 length: 15 residues. V shed 7 bases and J shed 0 bases, with 15 bases lying between them. The CDR3 here is CASNRGGSVNTEAFF. The DNA of the CDR3 is TGTGCCAGCAACCGTGGGGGGTCCGTGAACACTGAAGCTTTCTTT.

The rearrangement joins TRBV15 to TRBJ2-6; TRBD1 matches 9 bases. V gave up 2 bases and J gave up 0 bases; unmatched junction bases: 5. The CDR3 runs 18 residues. The germline CDR1 and CDR2 sequences are LNHNV and YYDKDF (reference sequence). CDR3 loop: CATSRNTGGYSGANVLTF. DNA for the CDR3: TGTGCCACCAGCAGAAATACAGGGGGCTACTCTGGGGCCAACGTCCTGACTTTC.

The chain uses TRBV7-2 and TRBJ2-3, with 10 bases that match TRBD2. V gave up 3 bases and J gave up 1 base; unmatched junction bases: 10. Germline CDR1 reads SGHTA; CDR2 reads FQGNSA. The CDR3 runs 18 residues. The chain's CDR3 is CASSFFLAGDLGTDTQYF. The CDR3 DNA reads TGTGCCAGCAGCTTTTTCCTAGCGGGAGATCTGGGCACAGATACGCAGTATTTT.